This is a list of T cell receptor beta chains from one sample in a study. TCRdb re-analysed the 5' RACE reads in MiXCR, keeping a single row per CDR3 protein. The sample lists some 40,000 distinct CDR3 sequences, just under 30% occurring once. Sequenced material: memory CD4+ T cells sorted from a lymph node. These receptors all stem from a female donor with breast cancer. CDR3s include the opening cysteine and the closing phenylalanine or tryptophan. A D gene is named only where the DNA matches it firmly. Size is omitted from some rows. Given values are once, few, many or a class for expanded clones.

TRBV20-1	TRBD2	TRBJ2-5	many	CSARAPTSGITETQYF	TGCAGTGCTAGAGCCCCAACTAGCGGGATAACAGAGACCCAGTACTTC
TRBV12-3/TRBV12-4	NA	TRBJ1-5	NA	CTSSSTGRARGQPQHF	TGTACCAGCAGTTCAACGGGCCGGGCCCGCGGGCAGCCCCAGCATTTT
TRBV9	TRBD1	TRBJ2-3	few	CASSADGRWTGDPDTQYF	TGTGCCAGCAGCGCGGACGGCAGATGGACAGGGGACCCAGATACGCAGTATTTT
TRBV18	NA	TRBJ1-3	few	CASSPRRDILYF	TGTGCCAGCTCACCACGAAGGGATATCCTATATTTT
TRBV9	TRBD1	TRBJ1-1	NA	CASSGGQEYTEAFF	TGTGCCAGCAGCGGAGGACAGGAGTACACTGAAGCTTTCTTT
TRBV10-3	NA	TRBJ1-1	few	CAISVDQGGEAFF	TGTGCCATCAGTGTCGACCAGGGAGGTGAAGCTTTCTTT
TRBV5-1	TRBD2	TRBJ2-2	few	CASSFTASGNTGELFF	TGCGCCAGCAGCTTTACGGCTAGCGGGAACACCGGGGAGCTGTTTTTT
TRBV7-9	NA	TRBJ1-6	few	CASSLVDIIRNSPLHF	TGTGCCAGCAGCTTAGTCGACATTATCCGTAATTCACCCCTCCACTTT
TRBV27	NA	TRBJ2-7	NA	CASSPGLGYEQYF	TGTGCCAGCAGTCCAGGGTTGGGCTACGAGCAGTACTTC
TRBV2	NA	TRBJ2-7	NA	CAKSTGSYEQYF	TGTGCTAAATCGACAGGCTCCTACGAGCAGTACTTC
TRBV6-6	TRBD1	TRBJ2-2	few	CASRTGVNGELFF	TGTGCCAGCAGAACAGGGGTGAACGGGGAGCTGTTTTTT
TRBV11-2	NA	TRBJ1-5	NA	CASSLDQAGNQPQHF	TGTGCCAGCAGCTTAGATCAGGCAGGCAATCAGCCCCAGCATTTT
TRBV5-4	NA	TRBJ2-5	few	CASSLPRETQYF	TGTGCCAGCAGCCTGCCGAGGGAGACCCAGTACTTC
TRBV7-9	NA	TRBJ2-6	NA	CASSLRGGANVLTF	TGTGCCAGCAGCTTGAGGGGTGGGGCCAACGTCCTGACTTTC
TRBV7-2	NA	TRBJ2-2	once	CASSLTGCDTGELFF	TGTGCCAGCAGCTTGACCGGGTGCGACACCGGGGAGCTGTTTTTT
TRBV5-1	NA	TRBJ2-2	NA	CASSLSVSYNTGELFF	TGCGCCAGCAGCTTGTCTGTCAGCTACAACACCGGGGAGCTGTTTTTT
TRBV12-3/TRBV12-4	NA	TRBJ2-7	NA	CASSLRRGEQYF	TGTGCCAGCAGTTTAAGAAGAGGCGAGCAGTACTTC
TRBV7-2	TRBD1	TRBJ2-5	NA	CASSQNRGQETQYF	TGTGCCAGCAGCCAAAACAGGGGCCAAGAGACCCAGTACTTC
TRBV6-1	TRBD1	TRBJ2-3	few	CASSEEGTGFTDTQYF	TGTGCCAGCAGTGAAGAGGGGACAGGATTCACAGATACGCAGTATTTT
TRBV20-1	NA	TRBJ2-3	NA	CSAGALDSTRTQYF	TGCAGTGCTGGTGCCCTTGACTCCACACGTACGCAGTATTTT
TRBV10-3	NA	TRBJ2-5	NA	CAISGVSTGETQYF	TGTGCCATCAGTGGGGTCTCTACGGGAGAGACCCAGTACTTC
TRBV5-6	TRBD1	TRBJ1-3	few	CASSSEGTGIGNTIYF	TGTGCCAGCAGCTCAGAAGGGACAGGGATCGGAAACACCATATATTTT
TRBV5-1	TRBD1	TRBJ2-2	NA	CASDPDRERNTGELFF	TGCGCCAGCGACCCAGACAGGGAACGGAACACCGGGGAGCTGTTTTTT
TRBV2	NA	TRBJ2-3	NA	CASSAALDTDTQYF	TGTGCCAGCAGTGCCGCTTTAGACACAGATACGCAGTATTTT
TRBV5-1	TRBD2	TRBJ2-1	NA	CASSQSLAGGISSYNEQFF	TGCGCCAGCAGCCAGTCACTAGCGGGGGGTATAAGCTCCTACAATGAGCAGTTCTTC
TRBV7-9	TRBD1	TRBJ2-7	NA	CASSSNPGQGDYEQYF	TGTGCCAGCAGCTCGAACCCGGGACAGGGGGACTACGAGCAGTACTTC
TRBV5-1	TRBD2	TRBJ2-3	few	CASSLGTSGSQDTQYF	TGCGCCAGCAGCTTGGGTACTAGCGGGAGCCAAGATACGCAGTATTTT
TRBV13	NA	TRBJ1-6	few	CASTSRGRRNSPLHF	TGTGCCAGCACCAGTAGGGGAAGGAGAAACTCACCCCTCCACTTT